This is a list of T cell receptor beta chains from one sample in a study of T cells in Graves' hyperthyroidism and ophthalmopathy. Via MiXCR, TCRdb re-called the multiplex PCR reads, giving one row per CDR3 protein. The table includes 450,000 to 700,000 distinct CDR3 sequences, 46% detected once. Sequencing used peripheral blood or thyroid tissue (not recorded which). The receptors were sampled from an adult woman with Graves' disease, either hyperthyroidism or ophthalmopathy (not recorded which). CDR3s include the opening cysteine and the closing phenylalanine or tryptophan. A D gene is named only where the DNA matches it firmly. Clone sizes are given selectively: once, few, many, or a class where the clone is expanded.

v_gene: TRBV12-3/TRBV12-4; abundance: few; d_gene: .; j_gene: TRBJ2-5; CDR3aa: CASSGDSGVQTQYF; CDR3nt: TGTGCCAGCAGTGGGGACAGCGGGGTACAGACCCAGTACTTC
v_gene: TRBV10-2; abundance: .; d_gene: .; j_gene: TRBJ1-5; CDR3aa: CASSLRGGGEPQHF; CDR3nt: TGCGCCAGCAGTCTACGGGGGGGGGGGGAGCCCCAGCATTTT
v_gene: TRBV15; abundance: many; d_gene: TRBD1; j_gene: TRBJ1-6; CDR3aa: CATDDGQGGSPLHF; CDR3nt: TGTGCCACCGACGATGGACAGGGAGGGTCACCCCTCCACTTT
v_gene: TRBV14; abundance: .; d_gene: TRBD2; j_gene: TRBJ2-5; CDR3aa: CASSLRLAGGQETQYF; CDR3nt: TGTGCCAGCAGCCTGCGACTAGCGGGAGGTCAAGAGACCCAGTACTTC
v_gene: TRBV6-5; abundance: many; d_gene: .; j_gene: TRBJ2-5; CDR3aa: CASSYGGGVETQYF; CDR3nt: TGTGCCAGCAGTTACGGGGGTGGGGTGGAGACCCAGTACTTC
v_gene: TRBV6-2/TRBV6-3; abundance: .; d_gene: TRBD2; j_gene: TRBJ2-7; CDR3aa: CATRREGYEQYF; CDR3nt: TGTGCCACCCGACGGGAGGGATACGAGCAGTACTTC
v_gene: TRBV7-6; abundance: once; d_gene: .; j_gene: TRBJ1-1; CDR3aa: CASSLAGMGRTEAFF; CDR3nt: TGTGCCAGCAGCTTAGCCGGGATGGGGAGAACTGAAGCTTTCTTT
v_gene: TRBV6-5; abundance: once; d_gene: TRBD1; j_gene: TRBJ2-5; CDR3aa: CASSHRTGMMETQYF; CDR3nt: TGTGCCAGCAGTCACCGGACAGGGATGATGGAGACCCAGTACTTC
v_gene: TRBV20-1; abundance: .; d_gene: .; j_gene: TRBJ2-7; CDR3aa: CSARPGHSLRRSEQYF; CDR3nt: TGCAGTGCTAGACCTGGACATTCTCTAAGGCGGTCCGAGCAGTACTTC
v_gene: TRBV7-6; abundance: .; d_gene: TRBD2; j_gene: TRBJ2-5; CDR3aa: CASSLAGGVGTQYF; CDR3nt: TGTGCCAGCAGCTTAGCCGGGGGGGTCGGGACCCAGTACTTC
v_gene: TRBV7-9; abundance: many; d_gene: .; j_gene: TRBJ1-1; CDR3aa: CASSSPGQFEAFF; CDR3nt: TGTGCCAGCAGCTCTCCCGGACAGTTTGAAGCTTTCTTT
v_gene: TRBV28; abundance: many; d_gene: .; j_gene: TRBJ2-5; CDR3aa: CASIQGLGRQETQYF; CDR3nt: TGTGCCAGCATCCAGGGGTTGGGAAGACAAGAGACCCAGTACTTC
v_gene: TRBV7-9; abundance: once; d_gene: .; j_gene: TRBJ2-7; CDR3aa: CASSKGPPYEQYF; CDR3nt: TGTGCCAGCAGCAAGGGACCACCCTACGAGCAGTACTTC
v_gene: TRBV2; abundance: .; d_gene: .; j_gene: TRBJ1-1; CDR3aa: CASIYRVDTEAFF; CDR3nt: TGTGCCAGCATATACAGGGTTGACACTGAAGCTTTCTTT
v_gene: TRBV30; abundance: .; d_gene: .; j_gene: TRBJ1-5; CDR3aa: CAWNTRADQPQHF; CDR3nt: TGTGCCTGGAATACAAGGGCGGATCAGCCCCAGCATTTT
v_gene: TRBV28; abundance: few; d_gene: .; j_gene: TRBJ2-3; CDR3aa: CASSQERAVDTQYF; CDR3nt: TGTGCCAGCAGTCAAGAGAGGGCCGTGGATACGCAGTATTTT
v_gene: TRBV7-2; abundance: many; d_gene: .; j_gene: TRBJ1-5; CDR3aa: CASSPQAGTPGSNQPQHF; CDR3nt: TGTGCCAGCAGCCCGCAGGCCGGGACTCCGGGAAGCAATCAGCCCCAGCATTTT
v_gene: TRBV6-4; abundance: many; d_gene: TRBD2; j_gene: TRBJ2-7; CDR3aa: CASSDGSAGLAGVEQYF; CDR3nt: TGTGCCAGCAGTGACGGGTCCGCCGGCCTAGCGGGAGTCGAGCAGTACTTC
v_gene: TRBV12-3/TRBV12-4; abundance: .; d_gene: TRBD1; j_gene: TRBJ2-7; CDR3aa: CASSSSELTGAYEQYF; CDR3nt: TGTGCCAGCAGTTCCTCAGAACTGACAGGGGCCTACGAGCAGTACTTC
v_gene: TRBV6-6; abundance: many; d_gene: .; j_gene: TRBJ1-2; CDR3aa: CASSGLDAKAEHYGYTF; CDR3nt: TGTGCCAGCAGTGGCCTCGACGCGAAGGCTGAACACTATGGCTACACCTTC
v_gene: TRBV28; abundance: .; d_gene: .; j_gene: TRBJ2-7; CDR3aa: CASSASGTFGQYF; CDR3nt: TGTGCCAGCAGTGCCAGCGGAACGTTTGGGCAGTACTTC
v_gene: TRBV20-1; abundance: .; d_gene: .; j_gene: TRBJ2-5; CDR3aa: CSASGTHQETQYF; CDR3nt: TGCAGTGCTAGCGGGACTCACCAAGAGACCCAGTACTTC
v_gene: TRBV7-2; abundance: many; d_gene: .; j_gene: TRBJ1-1; CDR3aa: CASSLVRGPMWNTEAFF; CDR3nt: TGTGCCAGCAGCTTAGTTCGGGGTCCAATGTGGAACACTGAAGCTTTCTTT
v_gene: TRBV6-6; abundance: once; d_gene: TRBD1; j_gene: TRBJ1-2; CDR3aa: CAILTLRDRGPNYGYTF; CDR3nt: TGTGCCATCCTTACACTCCGGGACAGGGGCCCTAACTATGGCTACACCTTC
v_gene: TRBV7-8; abundance: many; d_gene: .; j_gene: TRBJ1-2; CDR3aa: CASSLALGAGYGYTF; CDR3nt: TGTGCCAGCAGCTTAGCGCTGGGGGCCGGATATGGCTACACCTTC
v_gene: TRBV29-1; abundance: many; d_gene: TRBD1; j_gene: TRBJ2-7; CDR3aa: CSVEETGVEQYF; CDR3nt: TGCAGCGTTGAGGAGACAGGGGTTGAGCAGTACTTC
v_gene: TRBV6-5; abundance: .; d_gene: .; j_gene: TRBJ1-1; CDR3aa: CASNFRGMLTEAFF; CDR3nt: TGTGCCAGCAACTTCCGGGGTATGTTGACTGAAGCTTTCTTT
v_gene: TRBV2; abundance: .; d_gene: .; j_gene: TRBJ1-1; CDR3aa: CASGGRALSTEAFF; CDR3nt: TGCGCCAGCGGGGGCAGGGCATTGAGCACTGAAGCTTTCTTT
v_gene: TRBV5-1; abundance: few; d_gene: TRBD1; j_gene: TRBJ2-2; CDR3aa: CASSLNRGATNTGELFF; CDR3nt: TGCGCCAGCAGTCTTAACAGGGGCGCCACAAACACCGGGGAGCTGTTTTTT
v_gene: TRBV10-3; abundance: .; d_gene: .; j_gene: TRBJ1-5; CDR3aa: CAIRADLNQPQHF; CDR3nt: TGTGCCATCAGGGCGGACCTCAATCAGCCCCAGCATTTT
v_gene: TRBV7-3; abundance: .; d_gene: TRBD2; j_gene: TRBJ2-7; CDR3aa: CASSLTSGVGSYEQYF; CDR3nt: TGTGCCAGCAGCCTAACTAGCGGGGTAGGGTCCTACGAGCAGTACTTC
v_gene: TRBV20-1; abundance: .; d_gene: TRBD1; j_gene: TRBJ1-4; CDR3aa: CSAGPTANRGEKLFF; CDR3nt: TGCAGTGCTGGACCGACAGCCAACAGGGGTGAAAAACTGTTTTTT